This T cell receptor (beta chain) emerged from a study of blood T cell repertoires in COVID-19. Overall study context: The study drew acute and convalescent COVID-19 samples from the United States, Italy and Spain. Sample material is recorded as cDNA or gDNA derived from T cells, B-cell-depleted T cells, or PBMCs.

With 1 base removed from V and 1 base from J, the gap between germline ends came to 10 bases. The CDR3 loop spans 15 amino acids. Germline-derived CDR1 and CDR2 are KGHSH and LQKENI. In the study's own analysis: Amplification with reference gene primers provided the estimates of nucleated cell counts. The data were produced by immunoSEQ multiplex PCR, yet TCRdb's version contains in-frame clones alone and is incomplete. The DNA was the basis for D and trimming; V, J and clone size are from that table. The sample lists about 280,000 clones, 70% to 90% seen once, with almost 9.5% in the top ten. This receptor was identified in a man between 18 and 35 years old with active or convalescent COVID-19. This sequence joins TRBV18 and TRBJ1-1; TRBD1 might be the D (5 bases). Sequences were obtained from peripheral blood. CDR3 DNA: TGTGCCAGCTCACCACAGGGGTCGAAGAACACTGAAGCTTTCTTT. Its translation is CASSPQGSKNTEAFF.